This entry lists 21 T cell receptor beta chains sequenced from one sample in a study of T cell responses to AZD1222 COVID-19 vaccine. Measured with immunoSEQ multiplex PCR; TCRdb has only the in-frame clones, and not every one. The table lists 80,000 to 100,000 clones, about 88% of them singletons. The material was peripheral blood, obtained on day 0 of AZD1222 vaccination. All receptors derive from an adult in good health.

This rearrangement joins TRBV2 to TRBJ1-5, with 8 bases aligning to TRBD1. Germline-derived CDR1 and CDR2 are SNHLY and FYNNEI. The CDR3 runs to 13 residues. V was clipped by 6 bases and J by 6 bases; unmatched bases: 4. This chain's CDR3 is CASSGQGRQPQHF. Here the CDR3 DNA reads TGTGCCAGCAGCGGACAGGGACGTCAGCCCCAGCATTTT.

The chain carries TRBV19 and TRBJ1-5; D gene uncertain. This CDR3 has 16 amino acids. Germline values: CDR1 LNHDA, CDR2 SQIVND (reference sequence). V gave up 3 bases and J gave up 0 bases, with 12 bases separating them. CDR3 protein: CASSMISGNSNQPQHF. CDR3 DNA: TGTGCCAGTAGTATGATTTCAGGCAATAGCAATCAGCCCCAGCATTTT.

DNA of the CDR3: TGTGCCAGCAGCTTCGCGGACGATCAGCCCCAGCATTTT. Translated, it gives CASSFADDQPQHF. V usage is TRBV5-5 and J usage is TRBJ1-5; D is unclear. V was trimmed by 2 bases and J by 5 bases, leaving 8 bases between them. The length of the CDR3 is 13 residues. Germline assignment: CDR1 SGHKS and CDR2 YYEKEE (reference sequence).

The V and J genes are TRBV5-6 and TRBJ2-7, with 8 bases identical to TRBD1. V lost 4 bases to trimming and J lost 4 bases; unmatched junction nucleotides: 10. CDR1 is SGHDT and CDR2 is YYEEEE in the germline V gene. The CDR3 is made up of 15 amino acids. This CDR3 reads CASSRRGDRPYEQYF. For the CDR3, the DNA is TGTGCCAGCAGCCGTCGCGGGGACAGGCCTTACGAGCAGTACTTC.

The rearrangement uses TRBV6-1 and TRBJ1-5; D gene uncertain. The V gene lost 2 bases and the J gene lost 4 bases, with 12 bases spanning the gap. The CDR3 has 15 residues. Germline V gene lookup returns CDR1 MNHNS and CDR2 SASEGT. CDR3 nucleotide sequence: TGTGCCAGCAGTGAATTGGGTCGGTCAAATCAGCCCCAGCATTTT. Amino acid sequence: CASSELGRSNQPQHF.

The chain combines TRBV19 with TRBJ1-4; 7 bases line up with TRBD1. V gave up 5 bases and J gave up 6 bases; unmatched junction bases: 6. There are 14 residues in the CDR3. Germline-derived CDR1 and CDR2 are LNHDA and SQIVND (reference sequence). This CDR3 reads CASSPTGADEKLFF. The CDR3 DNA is TGTGCCAGTAGTCCAACAGGGGCGGATGAAAAACTGTTTTTT.

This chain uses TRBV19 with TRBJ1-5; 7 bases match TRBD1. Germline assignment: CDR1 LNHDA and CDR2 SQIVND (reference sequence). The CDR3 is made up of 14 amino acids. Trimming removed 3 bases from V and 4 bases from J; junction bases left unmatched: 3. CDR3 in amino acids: CASSMSGGNQPQHF. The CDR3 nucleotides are TGTGCCAGTAGTATGTCAGGGGGGAATCAGCCCCAGCATTTT.

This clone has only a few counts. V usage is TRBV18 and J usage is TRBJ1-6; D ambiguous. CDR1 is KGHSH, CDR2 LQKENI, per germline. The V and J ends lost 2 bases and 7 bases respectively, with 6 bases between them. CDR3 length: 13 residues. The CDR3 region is CASSPAENSPLHF. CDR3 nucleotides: TGTGCCAGCTCACCAGCGGAGAATTCACCCCTCCACTTT.

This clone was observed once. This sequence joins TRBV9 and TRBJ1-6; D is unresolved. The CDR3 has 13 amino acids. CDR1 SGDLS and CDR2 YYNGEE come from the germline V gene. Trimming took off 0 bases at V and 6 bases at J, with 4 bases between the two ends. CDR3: CASSVEGNSPLHF. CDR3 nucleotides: TGTGCCAGCAGCGTAGAGGGTAATTCACCCCTCCACTTT.

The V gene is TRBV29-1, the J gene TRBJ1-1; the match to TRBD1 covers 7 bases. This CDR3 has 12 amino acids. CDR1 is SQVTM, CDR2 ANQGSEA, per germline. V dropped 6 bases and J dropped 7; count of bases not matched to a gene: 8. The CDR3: CSVGQANNEAFF. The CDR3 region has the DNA TGCAGCGTCGGACAGGCGAATAATGAAGCTTTCTTT.

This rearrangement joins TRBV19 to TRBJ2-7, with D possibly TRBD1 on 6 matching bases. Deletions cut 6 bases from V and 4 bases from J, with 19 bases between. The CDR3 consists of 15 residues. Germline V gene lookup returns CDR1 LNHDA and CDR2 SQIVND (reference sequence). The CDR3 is CASRSTGTGAYEQYF. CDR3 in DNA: TGTGCCAGTAGGTCAACAGGGACGGGTGCGTACGAGCAGTACTTC.

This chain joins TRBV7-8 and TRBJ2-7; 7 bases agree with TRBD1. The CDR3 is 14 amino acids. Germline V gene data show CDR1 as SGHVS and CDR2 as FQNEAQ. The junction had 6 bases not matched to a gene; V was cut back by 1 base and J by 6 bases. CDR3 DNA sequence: TGTGCCAGCAGCTTAGGACAGGGTATCGTCGAGCAGTACTTC. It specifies CASSLGQGIVEQYF. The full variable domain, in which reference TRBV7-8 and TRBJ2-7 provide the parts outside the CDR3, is GAGVSQSPRYKVAKRGQDVALRCDPISGHVSLFWYQQALGQGPEFLTYFQNEAQLDKSGLPSDRFFAERPEGSVSTLKIQRTQQEDSAVYLCASSLGQGIVEQYFGPGTRLTVT.

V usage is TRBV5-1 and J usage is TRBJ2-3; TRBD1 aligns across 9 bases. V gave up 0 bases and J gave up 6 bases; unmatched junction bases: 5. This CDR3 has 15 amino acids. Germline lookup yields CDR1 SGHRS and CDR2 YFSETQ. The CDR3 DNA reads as TGCGCCAGCAGCTTGGACAGGGGGCCTCCGGATACGCAGTATTTT. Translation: CASSLDRGPPDTQYF.

The CDR3 reads CASSVGAGGPGTEAFF. CDR3 in DNA: TGTGCCAGCAGCGTAGGCGCAGGGGGCCCGGGCACTGAAGCTTTCTTT. This chain uses TRBV9 with TRBJ1-1, with 8 bases fitting TRBD1. The V segment lost 0 bases and the J segment 4 bases; nucleotides outside the gene matches: 8. From germline, CDR1 is SGDLS and CDR2 YYNGEE. The CDR3 is 16 amino acids.

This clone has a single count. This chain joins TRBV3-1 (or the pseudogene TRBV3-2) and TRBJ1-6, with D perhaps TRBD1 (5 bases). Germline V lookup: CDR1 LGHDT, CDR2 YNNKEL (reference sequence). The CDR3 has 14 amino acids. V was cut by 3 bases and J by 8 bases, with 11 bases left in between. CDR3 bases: TGTGCCAGCAGCCAGGGGCAGGTTTATTCACCCCTCCACTTT. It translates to CASSQGQVYSPLHF.

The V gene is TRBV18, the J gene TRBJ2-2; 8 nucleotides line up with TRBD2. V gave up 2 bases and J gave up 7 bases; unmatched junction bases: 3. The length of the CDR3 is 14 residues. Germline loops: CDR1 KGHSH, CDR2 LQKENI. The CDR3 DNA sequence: TGTGCCAGCTCACCAGGACTAGCAGACGGGGAGCTGTTTTTT. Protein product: CASSPGLADGELFF.

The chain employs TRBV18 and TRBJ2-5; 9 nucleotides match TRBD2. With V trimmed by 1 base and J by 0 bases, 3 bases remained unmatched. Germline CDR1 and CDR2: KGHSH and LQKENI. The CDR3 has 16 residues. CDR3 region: CASSPLSGGYQETQYF. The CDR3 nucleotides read TGTGCCAGCTCACCACTGAGCGGGGGGTACCAAGAGACCCAGTACTTC.

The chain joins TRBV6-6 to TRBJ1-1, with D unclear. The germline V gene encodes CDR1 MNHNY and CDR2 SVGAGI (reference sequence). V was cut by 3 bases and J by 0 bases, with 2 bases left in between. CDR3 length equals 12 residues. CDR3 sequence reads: CASSYLNTEAFF. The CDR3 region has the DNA TGTGCCAGCAGTTATTTGAACACTGAAGCTTTCTTT.

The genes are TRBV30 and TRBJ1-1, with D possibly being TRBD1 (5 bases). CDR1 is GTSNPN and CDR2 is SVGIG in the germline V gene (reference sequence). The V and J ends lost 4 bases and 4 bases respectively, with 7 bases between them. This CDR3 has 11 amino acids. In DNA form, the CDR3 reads TGTGCCTGGATCGACAGCACTGAAGCTTTCTTT. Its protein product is CAWIDSTEAFF.

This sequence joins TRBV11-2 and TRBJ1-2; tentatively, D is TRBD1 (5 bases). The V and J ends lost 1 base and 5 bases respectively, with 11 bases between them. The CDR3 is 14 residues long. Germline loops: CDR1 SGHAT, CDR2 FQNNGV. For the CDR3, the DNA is TGTGCCAGCAGCTTAGGGCCAGGGCCTTATGGCTACACCTTC. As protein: CASSLGPGPYGYTF.

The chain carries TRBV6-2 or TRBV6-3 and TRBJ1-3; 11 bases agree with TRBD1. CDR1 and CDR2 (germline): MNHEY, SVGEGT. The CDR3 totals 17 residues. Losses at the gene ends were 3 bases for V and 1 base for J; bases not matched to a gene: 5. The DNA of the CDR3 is TGTGCCAGCAGTTATTTCGGACAGGGGGCTTCTGGAAACACCATATATTTT. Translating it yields CASSYFGQGASGNTIYF.